This T cell receptor beta chain was observed in a study of graft-versus-host responses after intestinal transplantation. Study background: Among the recipients, transplants were multivisceral, liver-intestinal, or isolated intestinal. Induction with anti-thymocyte globulin, then tacrolimus and steroids for approximately three years, was given to all recipients.

Concerning this clone: Its antigen remains unidentified.

This table comes from immunoSEQ multiplex PCR, and its TCRdb copy is limited to in-frame clones, with some not included. Of around 110,000 clones in the sample, about nine tenths were seen once. Trimming at V came to 1 base and at J to 3 bases, leaving 7 bases not matched to a gene. This CDR3 is 16 amino acids long. The germline CDR1 and CDR2 sequences are SGHAT and FQNNGV. Study observations and caveats: GvH clones turned up in recipient marrow; some had shown up first in ileum or blood. Declines in HvG clones occurring early post-transplant were associated with peak circulating GvH clone levels.

J is TRBJ1-2 and V is TRBV11-2, with 8 bases that match TRBD1. This TCR came from a human donor who received an intestinal transplant. The starting material was unstimulated CD4+ T cells sorted from spleen or lymph node cells, obtained before intestinal transplant. In DNA, the CDR3 is TGTGCCAGCAGCTTAGCCGGACAGGGAGGGGACTATGGCTACACCTTC. It codes for CASSLAGQGGDYGYTF.